This entry lists 5 T cell receptor beta chains sequenced from one sample in a study of Ad26.COV2.S vaccination and SARS-CoV-2 variants. Clones were read by immunoSEQ multiplex PCR, and TCRdb kept only the in-frame ones, dropping some. The profile shows approximately 340,000 clones, approximately 85% of them singletons. Treatment reported: roughly 18 received Ad26.COV2.S at low or high dose, single or two shots; about 5 received placebo; per-sample allocation not given. Samples came from day 63 after the first vaccine or placebo injection. Sequencing used peripheral blood, obtained in a trial of Ad26.COV2.S vaccine versus placebo. These receptors were collected from a person aged 18 to 65 who received the Ad26.COV2.S COVID-19 vaccine or a placebo.

This chain uses TRBV18 with TRBJ2-3; D assignment may be TRBD1 or TRBD2 (5 bases each). The CDR3 is made up of 15 amino acids. Trimming took off 0 bases at V and 2 bases at J, with 9 bases between the two ends. Germline loops: CDR1 KGHSH, CDR2 LQKENI. CDR3 loop: CASSPPGDPTDTQYF. The CDR3 nucleotides are TGTGCCAGCTCACCACCGGGGGACCCCACAGATACGCAGTATTTT.

The rearrangement joins TRBV5-8 to TRBJ2-5; weak D call: TRBD2 (5 bases). The CDR3 spans 15 residues. The germline V gene encodes CDR1 SGHTS and CDR2 YDEGEE. Trimming took 4 bases from V and 6 from J, leaving 19 bases between them. The DNA of the CDR3 is TGTGCCAGCAGCCCAGGACTCTTTCCCGCGAAGACCCAGTACTTC. Translated: CASSPGLFPAKTQYF.

V usage is TRBV29-1 and J usage is TRBJ1-2, with TRBD1 matching over 10 bases. Germline V gene data show CDR1 as SQVTM and CDR2 as ANQGSEA. CDR3 size: 13 residues. With 5 bases clipped from V and 5 bases from J, the junction kept 5 bases outside the gene matches. CDR3 in amino acids: CSVTTGGEYGYTF. In DNA, the CDR3 is TGCAGCGTTACGACAGGGGGCGAGTATGGCTACACCTTC. The whole variable domain, remainder taken from reference TRBV29-1 and TRBJ1-2, is SAVISQKPSRDICQRGTSLTIQCQVDSQVTMMFWYRQQPGQSLTLIATANQGSEATYESGFVIDKFPISRPNLTFSTLTVSNMSPEDSSIYLCSVTTGGEYGYTFGSGTRLTVV.

This chain connects TRBV19 to TRBJ1-5; D gene unclear. CDR1 and CDR2 (germline): LNHDA, SQIVND (reference sequence). This CDR3 is built from 15 residues. The V end was cut by 7 bases, the J end by 0 bases, with 13 bases between. The CDR3 here is CASTGNRISNQPQHF. CDR3 coding DNA: TGTGCCAGTACCGGAAACAGAATTAGCAATCAGCCCCAGCATTTT.

The genes are TRBV10-2 and TRBJ2-3, with D perhaps being TRBD1 or TRBD2 (6 bases each). The CDR3 is 14 amino acids. Germline CDR1 is WSHSY and CDR2 is SAAADI. Trimming shortened V by 7 bases and J by 6 bases, and 17 bases separated the two germline ends. The CDR3 spells CASTTLRGADTQYF. In DNA, the CDR3 is TGCGCCAGCACCACACTAAGGGGGGCTGATACGCAGTATTTT.